This entry lists 23 T cell receptor beta chains sequenced from one sample in a study of blood T cell repertoires in COVID-19 (dated by TCRdb to the early 2020s). The library was generated by the immunoSEQ multiplex PCR assay. Here the immuneACCESS table is served through TCRdb, limited to in-frame sequences with V and J called. Missing clones are a known gap in these copies; in checked studies unresolved V genes cover under half, and the rest lacks a known reason. Within this sample are about 210,000 clones, with 85% of them counted one time only. Around 19% of the sample rests with the top ten. The source material was PBMCs or T cells enriched from blood (not recorded which). Every receptor here comes from a man between 40 and 49 years old who had recovered from COVID-19.

The genes are TRBV25-1 and TRBJ2-4, with a possible D match to TRBD1 (6 bases). CDR1 and CDR2 (germline): MGHDK, SYGVNS. V lost 1 base and J 6 bases, leaving 13 bases between the germline ends. The CDR3 contains 15 residues. The CDR3, as DNA: TGTGCCAGCAGTGAATTAGCAGGGGCTGGAAACATTCAGTACTTC. Protein product: CASSELAGAGNIQYF.

This clone appeared once. The V gene is TRBV11-2, the J gene TRBJ2-5, with 8 bases matching TRBD1. Germline lookup yields CDR1 SGHAT and CDR2 FQNNGV. CDR3 length: 14 amino acids. J was trimmed by 5 bases and V by 3 bases; bases with no gene match: 5. The CDR3 DNA reads as TGTGCCAGCAGCTTGAACGACAGGGGTGAGACCCAGTACTTC. It is translated as CASSLNDRGETQYF.

The chain employs TRBV9 and TRBJ1-1, with D possibly matching TRBD1 (5 bases). Per the germline V gene, CDR1 is SGDLS and CDR2 is YYNGEE. Between the trimmed V and J ends, which lost 4 bases and 0 bases, there was a span of 13 bases. This CDR3 comprises 15 residues. The CDR3 protein is CASSPQGGVNTEAFF. In DNA, the CDR3 is TGTGCCAGCAGCCCCCAGGGAGGGGTGAACACTGAAGCTTTCTTT. The whole variable domain, filled in from reference TRBV9 and TRBJ1-1, reads DSGVTQTPKHLITATGQRVTLRCSPRSGDLSVYWYQQSLDQGLQFLIQYYNGEERAKGNILERFSAQQFPDLHSELNLSSLELGDSALYFCASSPQGGVNTEAFFGQGTRLTVV.

This clone was observed a single time. J is TRBJ1-6 and V is TRBV7-3; 7 nucleotides line up with TRBD1. The germline CDR1 and CDR2 sequences are SGHTA and FQGTGA. V lost 5 bases, J lost 5 bases, and 3 bases stayed unmatched. This CDR3 spans 14 amino acids. CDR3 amino acids: CASSLGTDNSPLHF. The CDR3 DNA reads as TGTGCCAGCAGCCTCGGGACAGATAATTCACCCCTCCACTTT. Variable domain in full (rest from reference TRBV7-3 and TRBJ1-6): GAGVSQTPSNKVTEKGKYVELRCDPISGHTALYWYRQSLGQGPEFLIYFQGTGAADDSGLPNDRFFAVRPEGSVSTLKIQRTERGDSAVYLCASSLGTDNSPLHFGNGTRLTVT.

A note on this clone: This CDR3 is also generated by other DNA sequences in the sample. The gene calls are TRBV11-3 and TRBJ2-3, with a possible D match to TRBD2 (6 bases). Germline V gives CDR1 SGHNT, CDR2 YENEEA. The CDR3 covers 16 residues. Deletions cut 1 base from V and 3 bases from J, with 14 bases between. CDR3 sequence: CASSLGYASGTDTQYF. The CDR3 bases are TGTGCCAGCAGCTTAGGCTACGCAAGCGGGACAGATACGCAGTATTTT.

This clone has more than one count but fewer than ten. J is TRBJ1-4 and V is TRBV4-3, with 10 positions matching TRBD1. Germline trimming cut 1 base from V and 5 bases from J; bases unmatched to any gene: 4. The CDR3 loop spans 16 amino acids. CDR1 and CDR2 (germline): LGHNA, YSLEER. CDR3: CASSQGGGQGNEKLFF. CDR3 DNA: TGCGCCAGCAGCCAAGGAGGGGGACAGGGGAATGAAAAACTGTTTTTT.

V gene TRBV5-3 combines with J gene TRBJ2-7; 10 positions agree with TRBD1. Being an ORF, TRBV5-3 has a function that is uncertain. V shed 3 bases, J shed 2 bases, and the junction held 14 bases outside the gene matches. The CDR3 runs 18 residues. This CDR3 reads CARSSGQGKPGTPYEQYF. In nucleotides, the CDR3 is TGTGCCAGAAGCTCGGGACAGGGGAAGCCGGGGACACCCTACGAGCAGTACTTC.

This rearrangement joins TRBV27 to TRBJ1-4; D not certain. This CDR3 is 15 amino acids long. V was cut by 2 bases and J by 1 base, with 8 bases left in between. Germline V gene sequence: CDR1 MNHEY, CDR2 SMNVEV (reference sequence). The CDR3 region has the DNA TGTGCCAGCAGTTTAGTTCTCAGAACTAATGAAAAACTGTTTTTT. Its protein product is CASSLVLRTNEKLFF.

The chain recombines TRBV6-5 with TRBJ1-6, with TRBD1 matching over 7 bases. The V gene end was trimmed by 4 bases and the J gene end by 13 bases; junction bases not matched to a gene: 10. The CDR3 loop spans 14 amino acids. The germline V gene encodes CDR1 MNHEY and CDR2 SVGAGI. DNA of the CDR3: TGTGCCAGCAGTTCACCGGGACAGACTTCGCCCCTCCACTTT. Its protein is CASSSPGQTSPLHF.

The chain joins TRBV5-5 to TRBJ1-5; 9 bases match TRBD1. Germline trimming cut 0 bases from V and 6 bases from J; bases unmatched to any gene: 7. This CDR3 has 16 amino acids. Germline CDR1 SGHKS, CDR2 YYEKEE (reference sequence). The CDR3 nucleotides read TGTGCCAGCAGCTTGGGTTGGGACAGGGCGCGTCAGCCCCAGCATTTT. Translating gives CASSLGWDRARQPQHF.

This chain joins TRBV19 and TRBJ2-2; 8 nucleotides match TRBD1. V lost 5 bases to trimming and J lost 5 bases; unmatched junction nucleotides: 4. The CDR3 spans 14 residues. Germline CDR1 reads LNHDA; CDR2 reads SQIVND (reference sequence). As DNA, the CDR3 is TGTGCCAGTAGTGTACAGGGGGGTACCGGGGAGCTGTTTTTT. It encodes CASSVQGGTGELFF.

This sequence joins TRBV5-6 and TRBJ2-1, with TRBD2 as a possible D gene (6 bases). CDR3 length: 13 residues. CDR1 and CDR2 (germline): SGHDT, YYEEEE. Trimming shortened V by 2 bases and J by 6 bases, and 9 bases separated the two germline ends. CDR3 amino acids: CASSLQEGNEQFF. The CDR3 nucleotides read TGTGCCAGCAGCTTACAGGAGGGCAATGAGCAGTTCTTC.

In DNA, the CDR3 is TGTGCCAGCAGTGTAGTATCAGGGGGCGAGCAGTACTTC. Its protein is CASSVVSGGEQYF. The rearrangement uses TRBV6-4 and TRBJ2-7, with 7 bases matching TRBD1. The CDR3 length is 13 residues. Losses at the gene ends were 4 bases for V and 6 bases for J; bases not matched to a gene: 6. Germline V gives CDR1 MRHNA, CDR2 SNTAGT.

The V call is TRBV12-5, the J call TRBJ1-2; D is perhaps TRBD1 (6 bases). The germline gives CDR1 LGHNT, CDR2 FRNRAP. Deletions cut 0 bases from V and 8 bases from J, with 10 bases between. This CDR3 has 13 residues. CDR3: CASGLVGGRGYTF. CDR3 sequence (DNA): TGTGCTAGTGGTTTGGTTGGGGGCCGGGGCTACACCTTC.

The V and J genes are TRBV19 and TRBJ2-2; the D gene is possibly TRBD2 (5 bases). The germline V gene has CDR1 LNHDA and CDR2 SQIVND (reference sequence). CDR3 size: 15 residues. Trimming pared 6 bases from V and 6 bases from J, leaving 17 bases between. The CDR3 loop reads CASRSPLEGAGELFF. Written as DNA, the CDR3 is TGTGCCAGTAGATCCCCCCTCGAGGGAGCCGGGGAGCTGTTTTTT.

V usage is TRBV6-1 and J usage is TRBJ2-1; 9 nucleotides align to TRBD2. CDR1 is MNHNS and CDR2 is SASEGT in the germline V gene. The CDR3 sequence is 16 residues long. After removal of 4 bases from V and 2 bases from J, the junction contained 6 bases not matched to a gene. The DNA of the CDR3 is TGTGCCAGCAGTGTGTCCGGGACTAGCCCCTACAATGAGCAGTTCTTC. Protein: CASSVSGTSPYNEQFF.

CDR3 protein: CASSYRDRVSTGGYTF. The CDR3 DNA follows: TGTGCCAGCAGCTACCGGGACAGGGTATCCACCGGTGGCTACACCTTC. V and J are TRBV5-6 and TRBJ1-2; 9 bases line up with TRBD1. The ends lost 3 bases at V and 7 bases at J; junction bases unmatched: 13. Per the germline V gene, CDR1 is SGHDT and CDR2 is YYEEEE. This CDR3 is 16 amino acids long.

The chain couples TRBV3-1 (or the pseudogene TRBV3-2) to TRBJ2-1, with 10 nucleotides matching TRBD2. V trimming: 0 bases; J trimming: 3 bases; junction bases outside the gene matches: 5. The CDR3 consists of 17 residues. CDR1 and CDR2 from the germline V gene are LGHDT and YNNKEL (reference sequence). The CDR3 region is CASSQDLWTSGYNEQFF. In DNA, the CDR3 is TGTGCCAGCAGCCAAGACCTCTGGACTAGCGGCTACAATGAGCAGTTCTTC.

This sequence joins TRBV27 and TRBJ1-2; no clear D. The CDR3 covers 15 residues. Germline CDR1 and CDR2: MNHEY and SMNVEV (reference sequence). V was clipped by 5 bases and J by 3 bases, with 16 bases between them. CDR3 sequence reads: CASSPTGRSYYGYTF. CDR3 in DNA: TGTGCCAGCAGTCCCACTGGGAGGTCTTACTATGGCTACACCTTC.

This rearrangement joins TRBV4-3 to TRBJ2-1, with D unclear. V shed 0 bases and J shed 4 bases, with 4 bases lying between them. Germline assignment: CDR1 LGHNA and CDR2 YSLEER. CDR3 length equals 13 residues. In DNA form, the CDR3 reads TGCGCCAGCAGCCAAGAATTATACAATGAGCAGTTCTTC. This sequence encodes CASSQELYNEQFF.

V gene TRBV10-3 combines with J gene TRBJ2-7; TRBD1 agrees at 7 bases. This CDR3 is built from 18 residues. V trimming: 5 bases; J trimming: 2 bases; junction bases outside the gene matches: 18. CDR1 is ENHRY, CDR2 SYGVKD, per germline. Here the CDR3 reads CAISPAKTGRSTTYEQYF. CDR3 nucleotides: TGTGCCATCAGTCCAGCTAAGACAGGGCGATCGACCACCTACGAGCAGTACTTC.

The gene calls are TRBV10-3 and TRBJ1-6; 9 nucleotides align to TRBD1. Per the germline V gene, CDR1 is ENHRY and CDR2 is SYGVKD. With V trimmed by 7 bases and J by 9 bases, 10 bases remained unmatched. The CDR3 has 15 residues. In DNA form, the CDR3 reads TGTGCCATCAACGCCGGGACAGGGATTGGTTCACCCCTCCACTTT. Translation gives CAINAGTGIGSPLHF.

For the CDR3, the DNA is TGTGCCAGCAGCGGGACCGGGACAGAGGAGTTAAGCTCTGGAAACACCATATATTTT. Amino acid sequence: CASSGTGTEELSSGNTIYF. This chain uses TRBV9 with TRBJ1-3; 7 nucleotides line up with TRBD1. Germline trimming cut 3 bases from V and 0 bases from J; bases unmatched to any gene: 15. This CDR3 spans 19 amino acids. Germline V gene lookup returns CDR1 SGDLS and CDR2 YYNGEE.